One and the same sample provided the 30 T cell receptor delta chains below, sequenced in a study of gamma-delta chains in newborns, infants, children. TCRdb re-identified clones in the reads via CATT. The table shows approximately 3,200 delta-chain clones, with around half occurring only once. The material sequenced was blood. These receptors originate from a child who received the measles vaccine.

In regard to this clone: It is likely a read error: a sequence one base away is far more abundant. The identical CDR3 is also encoded by other nucleotide sequences in the sample. The chain joins TRDV2 to TRDJ3; maybe TRDD3 (6 bases). Germline CDR1 is GEAIGNYY and CDR2 is EKD. The CDR3 consists of 19 residues. The V and J ends lost 0 bases and 0 bases respectively, with 14 bases between them. For the CDR3, the DNA is TGTGCCTGTGACACCGTACTGGGAGATAGCTCCTGGGACACCCGACAGATGTTTTTC. This encodes CACDTVLGDSSWDTRQMFF.

This clone is large (0.1 to 1%) within its sample. At the DNA level, this CDR3 is encoded by other sequences in the same sample as well. The J gene is TRDJ1, the V gene TRDV2; 7 bases are shared with TRDD3. J gave up 1 base and V 2 bases, and 12 bases lay outside the gene matches. CDR3 length: 17 amino acids. Germline lookup yields CDR1 GEAIGNYY and CDR2 EKD. The CDR3 reads CACDSLGELKFTDKLIF. The CDR3 coding sequence is TGTGCCTGTGACAGTTTGGGGGAGCTAAAGTTCACCGATAAACTCATCTTT.

In its sample, this clone is medium-sized. The chain couples TRDV1 to TRDJ1; D gene ambiguous. CDR3 length: 15 residues. Germline V CDR1 and CDR2: TSWWSYY, QGS. V lost 0 bases, J lost 0 bases, and 8 bases lay in between. In nucleotides, the CDR3 is TGTGCTCTTGGGGAACTAACTAGGTACACCGATAAACTCATCTTT. Protein sequence: CALGELTRYTDKLIF.

The J gene is TRDJ3, the V gene TRAV29/DV5, with 8 bases aligning to TRDD3. V was clipped by 5 bases and J by 0 bases; unmatched bases: 1. CDR3 length: 15 amino acids. The germline gives CDR1 NSMFDY, CDR2 ISSIKDK. The CDR3 region is CAAGDSSWDTRQMFF. In DNA, the CDR3 is TGTGCAGCGGGGGATAGCTCCTGGGACACCCGACAGATGTTTTTC. Filled out from reference TRAV29/DV5 and TRDJ3, the complete variable domain reads DQQVKQNSPSLSVQEGRISILNCDYTNSMFDYFLWYKKYPAEGPTFLISISSIKDKNEDGRFTVFLNKSAKHLSLHIVPSQPGDSAVYFCAAGDSSWDTRQMFFGTGIKLFVEP.

Of note for this clone: A much more abundant neighbour one base away suggests this may be a read error. This chain uses TRDV3 with TRDJ1, with 8 nucleotides matching TRDD3. Germline CDR1 and CDR2: TVYSNPD and GDNSRS (reference sequence). V was clipped by 4 bases and J by 3 bases; unmatched bases: 31. The CDR3 is 21 residues long. The CDR3: CASLFLFLEGYAYPKSDKLIF. CDR3 sequence (DNA): TGTGCCTCCCTCTTCCTTTTCCTTGAGGGATACGCGTATCCTAAGTCCGATAAACTCATCTTT.

This clone is classed as large. This specimen includes other DNA sequences encoding the same CDR3. The V and J genes are TRDV2 and TRDJ3; TRDD3 aligns across 11 bases. V shed 0 bases and J 0 bases; nucleotides not matched to a gene: 3. Germline CDR1 reads GEAIGNYY; CDR2 reads EKD. The CDR3 spans 19 residues. CDR3 coding DNA: TGTGCCTGTGACACCGTATGGGGGATACGCTCCTGGGACACCCGACAGATGTTTTTC. Protein product: CACDTVWGIRSWDTRQMFF.

With regard to this clone: No DNA is shown, since the ends of the CDR3 on it are uncertain; the CDR3 is the one TCRdb lists. J is TRDJ1 and V is TRDV3; the D call of TRDD3 is as the table states it, not checked on the DNA. The CDR3 numbers 20 amino acids, ends counted. The germline V gene has CDR1 TVYSNPD and CDR2 GDNSRS (reference sequence). The CDR3 sequence is CAVRRRANWGLGIETDKPIF.

Note on this clone: It may be a read error: a sequence one base away is much more abundant. V usage is TRDV2 and J usage is TRDJ3; the match to TRDD3 covers 7 bases. The CDR3 totals 20 residues. The trim removed 0 bases at V and 5 bases at J, leaving 15 bases unmatched. Germline V gene lookup returns CDR1 GEAIGNYY and CDR2 EKD. The DNA of the CDR3 is TGTGCCTGTGACACCTTAACTACTGGGGACTTATCCGGGGACACCCGACAGATGTTTTTC. Translated, it gives CACDTLTTGDLSGDTRQMFF.

As for this clone: A single base separates this from a much larger clone, so it may be a read error. This same CDR3 is encoded by further DNA sequences in the sample. This rearrangement joins TRAV29/DV5 to TRDJ1; 10 positions match TRDD3. CDR1 and CDR2 from the germline V gene are NSMFDY and ISSIKDK. V lost 3 bases and J lost 0; bases outside the gene matches: 35. This CDR3 is built from 25 residues. CDR3 residues: CAAKAPSTICLPWGIETSNTDKLIF. CDR3 DNA sequence: TGTGCAGCAAAGGCTCCCTCTACGATCTGTCTCCCCTGGGGGATAGAGACGTCTAACACCGATAAACTCATCTTT.

The chain links TRDV1 to TRDJ4, with 11 bases matching TRDD3. This CDR3 has 19 amino acids. Germline trimming cut 0 bases from V and 0 bases from J; bases unmatched to any gene: 12. Germline lookup yields CDR1 TSWWSYY and CDR2 QGS. This chain's CDR3 is CALGELIGAGGYRARPLIF. In DNA form, the CDR3 reads TGTGCTCTTGGGGAACTAATTGGGGCTGGGGGATACCGAGCCAGACCCCTGATCTTT.

This clone has just one count. A far more abundant clone sits one base away, making this likely a read error. At the DNA level, this CDR3 is encoded by other sequences in the same sample as well. The chain joins TRDV2 to TRDJ3; 8 positions match TRDD3. Germline-derived CDR1 and CDR2 are GEAIGNYY and EKD. The CDR3 is made up of 19 amino acids. The CDR3: CACDPILGGDSWDTRQMFF. DNA of the CDR3: TGCGCCTGTGACCCTATACTGGGGGGCGACTCCTGGGACACCCGACAGATGTTTTTC.

This clone came up a few times. The sample holds other DNA sequences that translate to the same CDR3. The rearrangement uses TRAV29/DV5 and TRDJ1; TRDD3 matches at 11 bases. The germline V gene has CDR1 NSMFDY and CDR2 ISSIKDK. The CDR3 has 22 amino acids. The junction had 22 bases not matched to a gene; V was cut back by 0 bases and J by 0 bases. The DNA for the CDR3 is TGTGCAGCAAGCGCGAATTCAGGGGACTGGGGGATAAGAGGACGGTACACCGATAAACTCATCTTT. It translates to CAASANSGDWGIRGRYTDKLIF.

Note on this clone: It may be a read error: a sequence one base away is much more abundant. The sample carries other DNA sequences with the same CDR3. The V and J genes are TRDV2 and TRDJ3; 12 bases align to TRDD3. The CDR3 contains 19 residues. Germline assignment: CDR1 GEAIGNYY and CDR2 EKD. With 3 bases clipped from V and 3 bases from J, the junction kept 8 bases outside the gene matches. CDR3 sequence (DNA): TGTGCCTGTGACGCAGTACTGGGGGATACTGACTGGGACACCCGACAGATGTTTTTC. This translates into CACDAVLGDTDWDTRQMFF.

This clone was picked up a small number of times. The gene calls are TRDV2 and TRDJ1, with 8 bases identical to TRDD3. From germline, CDR1 is GEAIGNYY and CDR2 EKD. Trimming took 0 bases from V and 3 from J; bases not matched to a gene: 2. The CDR3 loop spans 14 amino acids. CDR3 bases: TGTGCCTGTGACACCTGGGGGATGCCCGATAAACTCATCTTT. Translation: CACDTWGMPDKLIF.

Of note for this clone: This likely reflects a read error, since a far larger clone is one base away. The chain combines TRDV2 with TRDJ1, with TRDD3 matching 7 bases. Trimming cost V 3 bases and J 0 bases; bases outside gene matches: 3. CDR1 is GEAIGNYY and CDR2 is EKD in the germline V gene. CDR3 length equals 14 residues. The CDR3 loop is CACDVLGYTDKLIF. DNA of the CDR3: TGTGCCTGTGACGTACTGGGGTACACCGATAAACTCATCTTT.

This clone has just one count. The chain is built from TRDV3 and TRDJ1; 12 bases line up with TRDD3. The J segment lost 1 base and the V segment lost 4 bases, leaving 19 bases of the junction unmatched. CDR3 length: 19 residues. Germline CDR1 reads TVYSNPD; CDR2 reads GDNSRS (reference sequence). The CDR3, as DNA: TGTGCCTCCCCTCCTTCCTACGGAGAACTGGGGGATACCACCGATAAACTCATCTTT. It yields the protein CASPPSYGELGDTTDKLIF.

By its share, this clone is medium-sized. The rearrangement links TRDV1 to TRDJ1; no clear D gene. This CDR3 is 12 amino acids long. V was shortened by 3 bases and J by 10 bases, with 12 bases between the two germline ends. Per the germline V gene, CDR1 is TSWWSYY and CDR2 is QGS. CDR3 DNA: TGTGCTCTTGGGGAGCCCCCCGGTGGACTCATCTTT. Its protein product is CALGEPPGGLIF.

A remark on this clone: A far larger clone is a single base away, which makes a read error likely. The J gene is TRDJ3, the V gene TRDV2; TRDD3 aligns across 12 bases. This CDR3 region has 18 residues. In germline, CDR1 is GEAIGNYY, CDR2 EKD. The CDR3 reads CACDSTGGYSRDTRQMFF. CDR3 DNA sequence: TGTGCCTGTGACAGTACTGGGGGATACTCCCGGGACACCCGACAGATGTTTTTC.

Note on this clone: This could be a read error, since a much larger clone is one nucleotide away. Distinct nucleotide sequences in the sample also encode this CDR3. The J gene is TRDJ1, the V gene TRDV2; TRDD3 matches at 10 bases. Germline V gene data show CDR1 as GEAIGNYY and CDR2 as EKD. This CDR3 comprises 17 residues. V lost 7 bases and J lost 4; bases outside the gene matches: 17. The CDR3: CACDGLGDMKYGDKLIF. The CDR3 DNA reads as TGTGCCTGCGACGGTCTGGGGGATATGAAGTATGGCGATAAACTCATCTTT.

The chain combines TRDV1 with TRDJ1; 11 bases agree with TRDD3. CDR1 and CDR2 from the germline V gene are TSWWSYY and QGS. The CDR3 is 24 amino acids. V was pared by 1 base and J by 0 bases, with 25 bases of the junction left unmatched. The CDR3 loop reads CALGEPPPSYEYWGIGVYTDKLIF. The CDR3 DNA reads TGTGCTCTTGGGGAACCTCCACCTTCCTACGAATACTGGGGGATAGGGGTCTACACCGATAAACTCATCTTT.

Concerning this clone: Given a far larger clone just one base away, this is likely a sequencing read error. Other DNA variants within this sample encode the same CDR3. The chain links TRDV2 to TRDJ3, with TRDD3 matching 10 bases. Germline CDR1 reads GEAIGNYY; CDR2 reads EKD. The CDR3 consists of 19 residues. In DNA, the CDR3 is TGTGCCTGTGACACCGTACTGGGGGATGTCTCCTGGGACACCCGTCAGATGTTTTTC. This sequence encodes CACDTVLGDVSWDTRQMFF.

The CDR3 sequence is CALGELTDWGIRDSDKLIF. Here the CDR3 DNA reads TGTGCTCTTGGGGAACTAACTGACTGGGGGATAAGGGACTCCGATAAACTCATCTTT. The rearrangement uses TRDV1 and TRDJ1, with TRDD3 matching 11 bases. The CDR3 spans 19 residues. Germline lookup yields CDR1 TSWWSYY and CDR2 QGS. The ends lost 0 bases at V and 3 bases at J; junction bases unmatched: 12.

About this clone itself: It may be a read error: a sequence one base away is much more abundant. The chain carries TRDV2 and TRDJ1, with 13 bases aligning to TRDD3. CDR1 and CDR2 (germline): GEAIGNYY, EKD. V lost 1 base and J lost 4; bases outside the gene matches: 17. The CDR3 is 20 amino acids. The CDR3, as DNA: TGTGCCTGTGACACGATAACTGGGGGATACGGTATTGGTCGGGGCGATAAACTCATCTTT. Translation gives CACDTITGGYGIGRGDKLIF.

The chain is built from TRAV29/DV5 and TRDJ1, with 9 bases fitting TRDD3. The junction had 18 bases not matched to a gene; V was cut back by 0 bases and J by 0 bases. Germline loops: CDR1 NSMFDY, CDR2 ISSIKDK. This CDR3 contains 20 residues. The DNA for the CDR3 is TGTGCAGCAAGCGGTTCCTCCGCGGACTGGGGGACTTCCTACACCGATAAACTCATCTTT. This gives the protein CAASGSSADWGTSYTDKLIF. Full variable domain (remainder filled in from reference TRAV29/DV5 and TRDJ1): DQQVKQNSPSLSVQEGRISILNCDYTNSMFDYFLWYKKYPAEGPTFLISISSIKDKNEDGRFTVFLNKSAKHLSLHIVPSQPGDSAVYFCAASGSSADWGTSYTDKLIFGKGTRVTVEP.

The V and J genes are TRDV2 and TRDJ1; 8 positions agree with TRDD3. The junction had 21 bases not matched to a gene; V was cut back by 0 bases and J by 7 bases. The CDR3 covers 19 residues. Germline V gene data show CDR1 as GEAIGNYY and CDR2 as EKD. The CDR3 DNA is TGTGCCTGTGACACCCTTTTACTAGGGGATACTAGGTATTCTGGTAAACTCATCTTT. It encodes CACDTLLLGDTRYSGKLIF.

Concerning this clone itself: A read error is possible here, since a much larger clone lies one base away. The V gene is TRDV2, the J gene TRDJ2; 7 bases match TRDD3. The CDR3 covers 18 residues. The ends lost 2 bases at V and 0 bases at J; junction bases unmatched: 11. Germline V lookup: CDR1 GEAIGNYY, CDR2 EKD. CDR3 loop: CACDKVLGLKALTAQLFF. CDR3 DNA sequence: TGTGCCTGTGACAAAGTACTGGGGCTGAAGGCTTTGACAGCACAACTCTTCTTT.

As for this clone: This may arise from a read error, as a much more abundant clone is one base away. The chain uses TRDV1 and TRDJ1, with a possible D match to TRDD3 (5 bases). The CDR3 length is 17 residues. Trimming took off 0 bases at V and 10 bases at J, with 24 bases between the two ends. CDR1 is TSWWSYY and CDR2 is QGS in the germline V gene. The CDR3 protein is CALGELDPTSGVRVLIF. The CDR3 DNA reads as TGTGCTCTTGGGGAACTAGACCCCACGAGTGGGGTGAGGGTACTCATCTTT.

This clone has just a few counts. Given a much more abundant clone one base away, this may be a read error. V usage is TRDV2 and J usage is TRDJ3; 7 bases map to TRDD3. CDR1 GEAIGNYY and CDR2 EKD come from the germline V gene. CDR3 length: 18 residues. The CDR3 DNA follows: TGTGCCCGTGACACCTGGGGGTCGAGCTCCTGGGACACCCGACAGATGTTTTTC. Its translation: CARDTWGSSSWDTRQMFF.

The chain carries TRDV1 and TRDJ1; 9 bases are a match to TRDD2. There are 22 residues in the CDR3. Germline V lookup: CDR1 TSWWSYY, CDR2 QGS. J gave up 2 bases and V 1 base, and 23 bases lay outside the gene matches. The CDR3 bases are TGTGCTCTTGGGGAACCCGGCCTTCCTACTTCAAGATACGCGTTATTAACCGATAAACTCATCTTT. Its protein is CALGEPGLPTSRYALLTDKLIF.

The count of this clone is one. A much larger clone differs from this one at a single base, so this may be a read error. Different DNA sequences within this sample yield the same CDR3. The rearrangement joins TRDV2 to TRDJ2, with 10 bases fitting TRDD3. Germline V gene sequence: CDR1 GEAIGNYY, CDR2 EKD. This CDR3 is 14 amino acids long. The junction had 6 bases not matched to a gene; V was cut back by 7 bases and J by 5 bases. In DNA form, the CDR3 reads TGTGCCTGCGACGTACTGGGGGATACAGCACAACTCTTCTTT. It is translated as CACDVLGDTAQLFF.